Listed below are T cell receptor beta chains from one sample, sequenced in a study of blood T cell repertoires in COVID-19. The protocol was immunoSEQ multiplex PCR, while the TCRdb copy is restricted to in-frame clones and leaves out a portion. Of around 250,000 clones listed, approximately 86% are singletons. What was sequenced was peripheral blood. All receptors come from a man aged 35-49 years with active or convalescent COVID-19. The conserved cysteine and the conserved F or W are not part of the CDR3 here. Each record gives: J gene, V gene, CDR3 protein.

TRBJ1-4 | TRBV4-1 | ASAGGAPPFNEKLF
TRBJ1-6 | TRBV5-4 | ASSEQGASYNSPLH
TRBJ2-1 | TRBV21-1 | ASSKALLRWSFYNEQF
TRBJ2-3 | TRBV9 | ASSVAKGTGLADTQY
TRBJ2-1 | TRBV11-2 | ASNYPGTGYNEQF
TRBJ2-3 | TRBV6-5 | ASRASFGGADTQY
TRBJ1-1 | TRBV6-5 | ASSYRPRYTEAF
TRBJ1-3 | TRBV6-6 | ASRDSVRAGNTIY
TRBJ2-2 | TRBV5-1 | ASSSKDSGRYTGELF
TRBJ2-5 | TRBV5-1 | ASSRDRGLQETQY
TRBJ2-3 | TRBV7-6 | ASSLRPLLGGSSTDTQY
TRBJ2-1 | TRBV12-3/TRBV12-4 | ASSGQGANEQF
TRBJ2-7 | TRBV10-3 | AIRAGTSGIYEQY
TRBJ2-5 | TRBV14 | ASSRVAGFQETQY
TRBJ1-1 | TRBV5-4 | ASSSPGQGRTEAF
TRBJ1-3 | TRBV5-1 | ASSSGQGANTIY
TRBJ2-3 | TRBV9 | ASSFLAGGSTDTQY
TRBJ2-7 | TRBV7-9 | ASSTGLHEQY
TRBJ1-1 | TRBV3-1/TRBV3-2 | ASSFRDTEAF
TRBJ2-1 | TRBV24-1 | ATTGDYYNEQF
TRBJ2-7 | TRBV7-9 | ASSLAPPLAGEFYEQY
TRBJ2-3 | TRBV7-3 | ASSLGLYTDTQY
TRBJ1-2 | TRBV12-5 | ASGLRQAGTNYGYT
TRBJ1-2 | TRBV7-3 | ASSPGQGNYGYT
TRBJ2-7 | TRBV5-4 | ASAPQASTAPGHEQY
TRBJ2-1 | TRBV24-1 | ATSDSRGYLESNEQF
TRBJ2-7 | TRBV3-1/TRBV3-2 | ASSHHPGTGSYEQY
TRBJ2-5 | TRBV5-5 | ASSWDRGETQY
TRBJ2-1 | TRBV19 | ASSQGGHEQF
TRBJ1-1 | TRBV24-1 | ATSPGQHTEAF
TRBJ1-2 | TRBV30 | AWSEGAYGYT
TRBJ1-1 | TRBV7-9 | ASSGGASRATEAF
TRBJ1-5 | TRBV11-3 | ASSRHRARHQPQH
TRBJ1-1 | TRBV6-5 | ASRTGQMNTEAF
TRBJ2-2 | TRBV7-9 | ASSSLAGGSDTGELF
TRBJ2-1 | TRBV5-6 | ASSDEGLEANEQF
TRBJ1-2 | TRBV3-1/TRBV3-2 | ASSQDRDRTLYGYT